This T cell receptor beta chain came from a study of human T cells and chemical hapten exposure. Overall study findings and caveats: While controls formed fewer of them, expanded TCRs formed significantly more large CDR3 similarity clusters.

The library tagged each cDNA molecule with unique molecular identifiers. Via MiXCR, TCRdb re-called the RACE reads, giving one row per CDR3 protein. The sample has about 82,000 distinct CDR3 sequences; over 9.5% are singletons. This clonotype was seen a few times. Its target is not known. Time point reported: patch test 2, 6 weeks after DPC sensitization. Treatment denoted: therapeutic diphenylcyclopropenone sensitization with weekly scalp DPC. Blood was collected ahead of every patch test applied. Unfractionated whole blood served as the source for total RNA extraction. V lost 0 bases and J lost 0, with 15 bases in between. The CDR3 runs to 18 residues. CDR1 and CDR2 (germline): SGHTA, FQGNSA.

The rearrangement uses TRBV7-2 and TRBJ2-1; possibly TRBD1 or TRBD2 for D (6 bases each). Sequenced material: whole blood, taken in connection with sensitization to the hapten diphenylcyclopropenone (DPC). The source is a woman between 45 and 60 years old with alopecia areata. Some clones in this sample may be carry-over from other donors' samples. The CDR3 region has the DNA TGTGCCAGCAGCTTAGCGCCCGGGGGCGGGGTCTCCTACAATGAGCAGTTCTTC. This translates into CASSLAPGGGVSYNEQFF.